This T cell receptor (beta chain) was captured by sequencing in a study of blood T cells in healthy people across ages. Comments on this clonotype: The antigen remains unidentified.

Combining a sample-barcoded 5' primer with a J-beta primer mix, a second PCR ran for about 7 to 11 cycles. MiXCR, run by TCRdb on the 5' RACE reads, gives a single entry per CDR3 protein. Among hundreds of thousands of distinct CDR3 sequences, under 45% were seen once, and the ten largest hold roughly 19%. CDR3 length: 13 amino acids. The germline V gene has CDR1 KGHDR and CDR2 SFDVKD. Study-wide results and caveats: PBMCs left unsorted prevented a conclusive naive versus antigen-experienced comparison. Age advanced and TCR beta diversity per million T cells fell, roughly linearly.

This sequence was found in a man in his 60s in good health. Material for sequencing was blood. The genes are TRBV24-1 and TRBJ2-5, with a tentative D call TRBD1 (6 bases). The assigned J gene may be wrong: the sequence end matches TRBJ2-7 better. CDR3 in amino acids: CATSDPTGREQYF. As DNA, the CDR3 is TGTGCCACCAGTGATCCTACAGGGCGCGAGCAGTACTTC.